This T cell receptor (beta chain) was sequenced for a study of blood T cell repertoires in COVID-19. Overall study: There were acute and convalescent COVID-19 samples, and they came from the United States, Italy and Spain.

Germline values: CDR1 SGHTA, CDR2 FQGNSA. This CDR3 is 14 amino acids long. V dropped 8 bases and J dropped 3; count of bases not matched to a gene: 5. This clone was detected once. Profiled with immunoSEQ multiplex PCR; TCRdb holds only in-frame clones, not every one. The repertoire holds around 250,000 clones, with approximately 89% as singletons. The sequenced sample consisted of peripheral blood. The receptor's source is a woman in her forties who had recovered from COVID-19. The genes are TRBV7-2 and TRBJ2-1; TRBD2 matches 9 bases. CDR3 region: CASLRGGGYNEQFF. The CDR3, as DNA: TGTGCCAGCCTTCGCGGGGGGGGCTACAATGAGCAGTTCTTC.